The rows below give T cell receptor beta chains drawn from one sample of a study of vaccination and CD4 T cells after COVID-19. TCRdb reprocessed the PCR reads via MiXCR and lists one record per CDR3 protein. The data show about 29,000 distinct CDR3 sequences, around 49% seen once. Source: CD4+ T cells from blood, taken about 7 months after SARS-CoV-2 vaccination. These receptors were collected from a human donor who had recovered from COVID-19. The CDR3 runs from the conserved cysteine through the conserved F or W. The order of the fields is CDR3 length, V gene, D gene, J gene, clone size, CDR3 protein, CDR3 DNA. The D gene is left open where the match is weak. Clone size is given for some rows only: seen once, a few or many times, or a class if the clone is expanded.

len: 14
v_gene: TRBV7-2
d_gene: NA
j_gene: TRBJ1-1
abundance: few
CDR3aa: CASSSHRVDTEAFF
CDR3nt: TGTGCCAGCAGCTCTCACAGGGTTGACACTGAAGCTTTCTTT

len: 16
v_gene: TRBV6-1
d_gene: TRBD2
j_gene: TRBJ2-3
abundance: few
CDR3aa: CASSESLADGTDTQYF
CDR3nt: TGTGCCAGCAGTGAGTCCCTAGCGGACGGCACAGATACGCAGTATTTT

len: 14
v_gene: TRBV20-1
d_gene: NA
j_gene: TRBJ2-7
abundance: NA
CDR3aa: CSAPTPGPSYEQYF
CDR3nt: TGCAGTGCCCCAACTCCGGGACCAAGCTACGAGCAGTACTTC

len: 14
v_gene: TRBV27
d_gene: NA
j_gene: TRBJ2-7
abundance: NA
CDR3aa: CASRLVGGPYEQYF
CDR3nt: TGTGCCAGCAGACTAGTGGGAGGCCCGTACGAGCAGTACTTC

len: 14
v_gene: TRBV28
d_gene: NA
j_gene: TRBJ2-1
abundance: NA
CDR3aa: CASTGSRSYNEQFF
CDR3nt: TGTGCCAGCACAGGGTCCCGCTCCTACAATGAGCAGTTCTTC

len: 17
v_gene: TRBV7-8
d_gene: NA
j_gene: TRBJ1-5
abundance: NA
CDR3aa: CASSLAREGGRNQPQHF
CDR3nt: TGTGCCAGCAGCTTAGCGAGGGAAGGGGGTCGCAATCAGCCCCAGCATTTT

len: 13
v_gene: TRBV2
d_gene: NA
j_gene: TRBJ1-5
abundance: NA
CDR3aa: CASMGAGNQPQHF
CDR3nt: TGTGCCAGCATGGGGGCAGGAAATCAGCCCCAGCATTTT

len: 14
v_gene: TRBV6-5
d_gene: NA
j_gene: TRBJ2-6
abundance: NA
CDR3aa: CASSYFGGANVLTF
CDR3nt: TGTGCCAGCAGCTACTTTGGGGGGGCCAACGTCCTGACTTTC

len: 13
v_gene: TRBV20-1
d_gene: TRBD1
j_gene: TRBJ1-1
abundance: few
CDR3aa: CSARRDRDTEAFF
CDR3nt: TGCAGTGCACGCCGGGACAGAGACACTGAAGCTTTCTTT

len: 10
v_gene: TRBV7-7
d_gene: NA
j_gene: TRBJ1-1
abundance: few
CDR3aa: CASSLAGLTF
CDR3nt: TGTGCTAGCAGCTTAGCAGGACTGACCTTT

len: 12
v_gene: TRBV7-9
d_gene: NA
j_gene: TRBJ1-3
abundance: few
CDR3aa: CASSPGGDTIYF
CDR3nt: TGTGCCAGCAGCCCAGGAGGGGACACCATATATTTT

len: 16
v_gene: TRBV12-3/TRBV12-4
d_gene: NA
j_gene: TRBJ1-5
abundance: NA
CDR3aa: CASSLSRRTPNQPQHF
CDR3nt: TGTGCCAGCAGTTTATCTAGGAGGACCCCCAATCAGCCCCAGCATTTT

len: 16
v_gene: TRBV6-2/TRBV6-3
d_gene: TRBD1
j_gene: TRBJ2-7
abundance: NA
CDR3aa: CASSYTPGTGSHEQYF
CDR3nt: TGTGCCAGCAGTTACACCCCCGGGACAGGGTCACACGAGCAGTACTTC

len: 13
v_gene: TRBV10-3
d_gene: NA
j_gene: TRBJ2-7
abundance: NA
CDR3aa: CAISVGRVYEQYF
CDR3nt: TGTGCCATCAGTGTGGGTCGGGTCTACGAGCAGTACTTC

len: 14
v_gene: TRBV7-9
d_gene: NA
j_gene: TRBJ2-7
abundance: NA
CDR3aa: CASSPTRDPYEQYF
CDR3nt: TGTGCCAGCAGCCCAACGCGGGACCCCTACGAGCAGTACTTC

len: 16
v_gene: TRBV24-1
d_gene: TRBD2
j_gene: TRBJ2-3
abundance: NA
CDR3aa: CATSESSGRGTDTQYF
CDR3nt: TGTGCCACCAGTGAATCTAGCGGGAGGGGTACAGATACGCAGTATTTT

len: 18
v_gene: TRBV7-2
d_gene: TRBD2
j_gene: TRBJ2-5
abundance: NA
CDR3aa: CASSFTSGRPVGQETQCF
CDR3nt: TGTGCCAGCAGCTTTACTAGCGGGAGACCCGTCGGGCAAGAGACCCAGTGCTTC

len: 12
v_gene: TRBV20-1
d_gene: NA
j_gene: TRBJ2-5
abundance: few
CDR3aa: CSASGGGETQYF
CDR3nt: TGCAGTGCTAGTGGAGGGGGAGAGACCCAGTACTTC

len: 17
v_gene: TRBV27
d_gene: NA
j_gene: TRBJ2-1
abundance: NA
CDR3aa: CASSFWMPSDIYNEQFF
CDR3nt: TGTGCCAGCAGTTTTTGGATGCCTAGCGATATTTACAATGAGCAGTTCTTC

len: 14
v_gene: TRBV7-8
d_gene: NA
j_gene: TRBJ1-5
abundance: once
CDR3aa: CSSSLVVSNQPQHF
CDR3nt: TGTTCCAGCAGCTTAGTTGTTAGCAATCAGCCCCAGCATTTT

len: 16
v_gene: TRBV7-2
d_gene: NA
j_gene: TRBJ1-6
abundance: few
CDR3aa: CASSLAGEQSNSPLHF
CDR3nt: TGTGCCAGCAGCTTAGCGGGGGAACAGAGTAATTCACCCCTCCACTTT

len: 13
v_gene: TRBV20-1
d_gene: TRBD1
j_gene: TRBJ2-7
abundance: NA
CDR3aa: CSARSQGAGEQYF
CDR3nt: TGCAGTGCTAGAAGTCAGGGGGCGGGAGAGCAGTACTTC

len: 15
v_gene: TRBV6-1
d_gene: TRBD2
j_gene: TRBJ2-1
abundance: few
CDR3aa: CASSRGLAGGSEQFF
CDR3nt: TGTGCCAGCAGTCGAGGACTAGCGGGAGGGAGTGAGCAGTTCTTC

len: 16
v_gene: TRBV6-1
d_gene: TRBD2
j_gene: TRBJ2-5
abundance: few
CDR3aa: CASSITSARIQETQYF
CDR3nt: TGTGCCAGCAGTATAACTAGCGCGAGGATCCAAGAGACCCAGTACTTC

len: 13
v_gene: TRBV7-8
d_gene: NA
j_gene: TRBJ2-1
abundance: NA
CDR3aa: CASSLTGYNEQFF
CDR3nt: TGTGCCAGCAGTCTCACTGGGTACAATGAGCAGTTCTTC

len: 14
v_gene: TRBV7-9
d_gene: NA
j_gene: TRBJ1-1
abundance: NA
CDR3aa: CASSSDEGWAEAFF
CDR3nt: TGTGCCAGCAGCTCTGACGAGGGGTGGGCTGAAGCTTTCTTT

len: 14
v_gene: TRBV21-1
d_gene: NA
j_gene: TRBJ2-7
abundance: NA
CDR3aa: CASSNGVGGYEQYF
CDR3nt: TGTGCCAGCAGCAACGGGGTTGGTGGTTACGAGCAGTACTTC

len: 11
v_gene: TRBV7-9
d_gene: NA
j_gene: TRBJ1-6
abundance: NA
CDR3aa: CASSSADALHF
CDR3nt: TGTGCCAGCAGCTCCGCTGACGCCCTCCACTTT

len: 15
v_gene: TRBV4-2
d_gene: NA
j_gene: TRBJ1-5
abundance: NA
CDR3aa: CASSQYSYSNQPQHF
CDR3nt: TGTGCCAGCAGCCAATATAGTTATAGCAATCAGCCCCAGCATTTT

len: 15
v_gene: TRBV20-1
d_gene: NA
j_gene: TRBJ2-5
abundance: few
CDR3aa: CSASKRSWYQETQYF
CDR3nt: TGCAGTGCTAGTAAGCGGAGTTGGTACCAAGAGACCCAGTACTTC

len: 17
v_gene: TRBV11-3
d_gene: TRBD1
j_gene: TRBJ2-3
abundance: NA
CDR3aa: CASSFTGTGGRADTQYF
CDR3nt: TGTGCCAGCAGCTTTACCGGGACAGGGGGACGCGCGGATACGCAGTATTTT

len: 18
v_gene: TRBV28
d_gene: NA
j_gene: TRBJ2-5
abundance: NA
CDR3aa: CASSLFLGGVHSQETQYF
CDR3nt: TGTGCCAGCAGTTTGTTTCTAGGGGGTGTTCACAGCCAAGAGACCCAGTACTTC

len: 14
v_gene: TRBV25-1
d_gene: NA
j_gene: TRBJ2-2
abundance: NA
CDR3aa: CASSEGRDTGELFF
CDR3nt: TGTGCCAGCAGTGAAGGCCGGGACACCGGGGAGCTGTTTTTT

len: 14
v_gene: TRBV20-1
d_gene: NA
j_gene: TRBJ2-3
abundance: NA
CDR3aa: CSARRSGLTDTQYF
CDR3nt: TGCAGTGCCAGAAGGTCGGGACTCACAGATACGCAGTATTTT

len: 17
v_gene: TRBV19
d_gene: NA
j_gene: TRBJ1-5
abundance: NA
CDR3aa: CASSILNAAGSGQPQHF
CDR3nt: TGTGCCAGTAGTATCCTCAATGCAGCAGGGTCCGGCCAGCCCCAGCATTTT

len: 15
v_gene: TRBV11-1
d_gene: TRBD1
j_gene: TRBJ1-2
abundance: NA
CDR3aa: CASSSPGQGIYGYTF
CDR3nt: TGTGCCAGCAGCTCTCCGGGACAGGGAATTTATGGCTACACCTTC

len: 15
v_gene: TRBV6-1
d_gene: NA
j_gene: TRBJ2-2
abundance: once
CDR3aa: CASGGWDTNTGELFF
CDR3nt: TGTGCCAGCGGAGGGTGGGATACGAACACCGGGGAGCTGTTTTTT

len: 12
v_gene: TRBV6-1
d_gene: NA
j_gene: TRBJ2-5
abundance: NA
CDR3aa: CASSVGKETQYF
CDR3nt: TGTGCCAGCAGTGTCGGAAAAGAGACCCAGTACTTC

len: 14
v_gene: TRBV7-9
d_gene: TRBD1
j_gene: TRBJ2-7
abundance: once
CDR3aa: CASSLDSRGQGTSF
CDR3nt: TGTGCCAGCAGCTTAGATTCCCGAGGACAGGGGACTTCATTC

len: 16
v_gene: TRBV7-9
d_gene: NA
j_gene: TRBJ2-2
abundance: NA
CDR3aa: CASSSNRLGWAGELFF
CDR3nt: TGTGCCAGCAGCTCCAACCGACTCGGCTGGGCCGGGGAGCTGTTTTTT

len: 15
v_gene: TRBV20-1
d_gene: TRBD2
j_gene: TRBJ2-5
abundance: few
CDR3aa: CSASQLAGALKTQYF
CDR3nt: TGCAGTGCTTCTCAACTAGCGGGAGCTCTAAAGACCCAGTACTTC

len: 13
v_gene: TRBV11-2
d_gene: NA
j_gene: TRBJ2-5
abundance: NA
CDR3aa: CASSLAGKETQYF
CDR3nt: TGTGCCAGCAGCTTAGCAGGAAAGGAGACCCAGTACTTC

len: 18
v_gene: TRBV6-1
d_gene: NA
j_gene: TRBJ2-3
abundance: NA
CDR3aa: CASSEAVTAGLSTDTQYF
CDR3nt: TGTGCCAGCAGTGAAGCGGTGACAGCGGGCCTTAGCACAGATACGCAGTATTTT

len: 15
v_gene: TRBV27
d_gene: TRBD2
j_gene: TRBJ2-7
abundance: NA
CDR3aa: CASSSSSGGVYEQYF
CDR3nt: TGTGCCAGCAGTTCCTCTAGCGGGGGAGTCTACGAGCAGTACTTC

len: 14
v_gene: TRBV27
d_gene: NA
j_gene: TRBJ2-1
abundance: NA
CDR3aa: CASSLRGRYNEQFF
CDR3nt: TGTGCCAGCAGTTTGCGGGGGCGCTACAATGAGCAGTTCTTC